This T cell receptor beta chain was observed in a study of Ad26.COV2.S vaccination and SARS-CoV-2 variants. In the study overall: Intramuscular Ad26.COV2.S at 5x10^10 or 1x10^11 viral particles.

Only in-frame clones appear in the TCRdb table, and some are missing; sequencing was by immunoSEQ multiplex PCR. The sample records some 340,000 clones, approximately 86% being singletons. Treatment in this sample: around 19 received Ad26.COV2.S at low or high dose, single or two shots; several received placebo; per-sample allocation not given. Collection of samples fell on day 63 after the first vaccine or placebo injection. Germline V gene sequence: CDR1 LNHDA, CDR2 SQIVND (reference sequence). With V trimmed by 5 bases and J by 4 bases, 4 bases remained unmatched. The CDR3 has 13 amino acids. The receptor's source is a person aged 18-65 years who received the Ad26.COV2.S COVID-19 vaccine or a placebo. The material was peripheral blood, obtained in a trial of Ad26.COV2.S vaccine versus placebo. The rearrangement joins TRBV19 to TRBJ1-1; 7 positions match TRBD1. The CDR3 DNA reads as TGTGCCAGTAGTGACAGGGCTACCACTGAAGCTTTCTTT. Translated, it gives CASSDRATTEAFF.